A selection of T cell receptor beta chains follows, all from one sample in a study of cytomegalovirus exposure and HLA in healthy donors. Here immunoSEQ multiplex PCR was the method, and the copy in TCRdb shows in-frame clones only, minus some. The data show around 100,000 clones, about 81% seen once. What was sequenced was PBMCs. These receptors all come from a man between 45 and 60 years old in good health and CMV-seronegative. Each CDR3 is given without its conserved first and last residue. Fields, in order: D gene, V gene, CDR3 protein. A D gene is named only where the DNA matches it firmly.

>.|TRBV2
ASSRDRRGNQPQH
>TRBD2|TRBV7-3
ASSTSGGPNTGELF
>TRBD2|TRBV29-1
SAVAGVVNTGELF
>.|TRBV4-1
ASSQVETIRSYGYT
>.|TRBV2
ASSLVGSQSTDTQY
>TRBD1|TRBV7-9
ASSAHSKGGEEKLF
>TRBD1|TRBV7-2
ASSLAGQGWQTQY
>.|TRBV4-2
ASSQDSSRYEQY
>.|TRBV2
ASSVEGQETQY
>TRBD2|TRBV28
ASSLIGGRPGADTQY
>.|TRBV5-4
ASSSDSLPNTIY
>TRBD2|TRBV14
ASSQDISGGFNEQF
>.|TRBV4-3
ASSPAPAGGTEAF
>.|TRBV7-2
ASSPLGGPYEQY
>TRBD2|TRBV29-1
SVAPQILTSGATDTQY
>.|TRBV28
ASSRRVSAYEQY
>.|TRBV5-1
ASSRRQDGGEAF
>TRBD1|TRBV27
ASSLDRDRTEAF
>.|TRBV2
ASRRIDNTDTQY
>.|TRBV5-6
ASSSIGDMRYGYT
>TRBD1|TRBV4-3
ASSLDRVRQPQH
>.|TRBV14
ASSQLGASTDTQY